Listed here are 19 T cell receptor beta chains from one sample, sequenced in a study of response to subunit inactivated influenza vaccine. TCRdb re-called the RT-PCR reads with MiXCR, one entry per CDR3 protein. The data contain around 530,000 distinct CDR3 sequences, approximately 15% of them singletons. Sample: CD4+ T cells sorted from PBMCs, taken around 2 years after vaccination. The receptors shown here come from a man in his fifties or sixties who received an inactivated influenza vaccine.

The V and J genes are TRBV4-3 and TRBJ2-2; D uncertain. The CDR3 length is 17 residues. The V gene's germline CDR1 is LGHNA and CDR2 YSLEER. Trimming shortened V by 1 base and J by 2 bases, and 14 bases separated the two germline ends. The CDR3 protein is CASSQVARYGNTGELFF. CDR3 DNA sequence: TGCGCCAGCAGCCAAGTGGCCAGATACGGTAACACCGGGGAGCTGTTTTTT.

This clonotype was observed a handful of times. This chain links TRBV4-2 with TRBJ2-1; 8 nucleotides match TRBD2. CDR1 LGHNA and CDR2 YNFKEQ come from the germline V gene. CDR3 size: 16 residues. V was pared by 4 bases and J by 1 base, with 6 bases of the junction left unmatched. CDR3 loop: CASSRWSGSSYNEQFF. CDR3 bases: TGTGCCAGCAGCCGGTGGAGCGGGAGTTCCTACAATGAGCAGTTCTTC.

The CDR3: CASRGRDTQYF. As DNA, the CDR3 is TGCGCCAGCAGAGGACGAGATACGCAGTATTTT. V and J are TRBV10-2 and TRBJ2-3; D is uncertain. The CDR3 consists of 11 residues. The germline V and J ends were trimmed by 6 bases and 5 bases, with 6 bases remaining between them. Germline values: CDR1 WSHSY, CDR2 SAAADI.

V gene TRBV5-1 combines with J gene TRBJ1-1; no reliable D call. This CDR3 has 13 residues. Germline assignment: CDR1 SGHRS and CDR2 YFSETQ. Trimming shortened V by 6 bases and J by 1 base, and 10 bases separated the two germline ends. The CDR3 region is CASNNPPNTEAFF. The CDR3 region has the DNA TGCGCCAGCAACAACCCCCCGAACACTGAAGCTTTCTTT.

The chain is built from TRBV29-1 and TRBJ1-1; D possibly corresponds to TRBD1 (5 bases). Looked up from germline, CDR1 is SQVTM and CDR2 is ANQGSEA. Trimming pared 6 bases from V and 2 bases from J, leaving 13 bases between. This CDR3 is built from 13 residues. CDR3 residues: CSVGRTLNTEAFF. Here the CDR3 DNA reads TGCAGCGTAGGCAGGACACTTAACACTGAAGCTTTCTTT.

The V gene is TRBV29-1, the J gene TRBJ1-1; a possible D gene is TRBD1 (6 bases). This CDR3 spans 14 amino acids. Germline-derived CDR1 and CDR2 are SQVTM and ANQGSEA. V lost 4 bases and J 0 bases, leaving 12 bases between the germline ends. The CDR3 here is CSVGGQTMNTEAFF. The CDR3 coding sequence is TGCAGCGTTGGAGGACAGACCATGAACACTGAAGCTTTCTTT.

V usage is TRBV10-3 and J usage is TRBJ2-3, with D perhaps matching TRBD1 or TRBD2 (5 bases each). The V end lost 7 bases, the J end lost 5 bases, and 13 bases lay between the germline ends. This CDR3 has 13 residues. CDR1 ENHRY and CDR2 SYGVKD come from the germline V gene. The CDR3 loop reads CAITKGRGDTQYF. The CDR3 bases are TGTGCCATCACGAAGGGACGGGGAGATACGCAGTATTTT.

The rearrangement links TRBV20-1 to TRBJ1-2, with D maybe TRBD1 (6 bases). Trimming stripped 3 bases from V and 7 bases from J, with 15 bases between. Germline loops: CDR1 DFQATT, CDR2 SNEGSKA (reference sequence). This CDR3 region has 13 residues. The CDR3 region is CSARADSRGGYTF. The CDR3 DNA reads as TGCAGTGCTAGGGCGGACAGCCGGGGTGGCTACACCTTC.

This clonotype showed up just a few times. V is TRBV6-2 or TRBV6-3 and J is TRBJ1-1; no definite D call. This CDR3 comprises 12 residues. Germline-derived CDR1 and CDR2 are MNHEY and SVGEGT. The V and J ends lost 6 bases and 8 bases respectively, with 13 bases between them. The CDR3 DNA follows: TGTGCCAGCAGCCATATCTCCAGGGAAGCTTTCTTT. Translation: CASSHISREAFF.

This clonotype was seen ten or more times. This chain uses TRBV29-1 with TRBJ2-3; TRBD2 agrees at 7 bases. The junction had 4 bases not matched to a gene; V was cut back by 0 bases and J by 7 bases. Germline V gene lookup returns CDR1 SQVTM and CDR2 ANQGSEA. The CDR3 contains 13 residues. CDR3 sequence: CSVEDRRGYTQYF. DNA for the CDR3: TGCAGCGTTGAAGATCGGCGGGGGTATACGCAGTATTTT.

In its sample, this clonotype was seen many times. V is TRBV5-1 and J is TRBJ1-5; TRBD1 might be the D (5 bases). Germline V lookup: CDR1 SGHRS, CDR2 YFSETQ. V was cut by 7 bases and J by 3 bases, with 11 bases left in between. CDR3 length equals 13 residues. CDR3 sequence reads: CASGQGPNQPQHF. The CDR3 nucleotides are TGCGCCAGCGGCCAGGGTCCCAATCAGCCCCAGCATTTT.

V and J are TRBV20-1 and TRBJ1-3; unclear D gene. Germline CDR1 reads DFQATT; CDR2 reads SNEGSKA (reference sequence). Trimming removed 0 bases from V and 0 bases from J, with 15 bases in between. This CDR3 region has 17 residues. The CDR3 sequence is CSARDNGGGFSGNTIYF. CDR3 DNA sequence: TGCAGTGCTAGAGATAATGGAGGTGGTTTCTCTGGAAACACCATATATTTT.

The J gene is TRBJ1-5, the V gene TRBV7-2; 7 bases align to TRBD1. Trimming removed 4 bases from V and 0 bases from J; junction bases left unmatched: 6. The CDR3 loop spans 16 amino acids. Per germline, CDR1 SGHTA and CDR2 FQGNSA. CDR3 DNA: TGTGCCAGCAGCTCCTGGGACAGCAATAGCAATCAGCCCCAGCATTTT. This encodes CASSSWDSNSNQPQHF. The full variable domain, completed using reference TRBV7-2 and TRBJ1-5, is GAGVSQSPSNKVTEKGKDVELRCDPISGHTALYWYRQSLGQGLEFLIYFQGNSAPDKSGLPSDRFSAERTGGSVSTLTIQRTQQEDSAVYLCASSSWDSNSNQPQHFGDGTRLSIL.

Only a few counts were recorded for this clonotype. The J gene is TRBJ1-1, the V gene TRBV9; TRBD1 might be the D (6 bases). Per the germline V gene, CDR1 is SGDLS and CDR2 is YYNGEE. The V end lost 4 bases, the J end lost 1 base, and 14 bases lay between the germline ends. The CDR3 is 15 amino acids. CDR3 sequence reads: CASSSPDRWNTEAFF. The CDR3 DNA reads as TGTGCCAGCAGCTCCCCGGACAGATGGAACACTGAAGCTTTCTTT.

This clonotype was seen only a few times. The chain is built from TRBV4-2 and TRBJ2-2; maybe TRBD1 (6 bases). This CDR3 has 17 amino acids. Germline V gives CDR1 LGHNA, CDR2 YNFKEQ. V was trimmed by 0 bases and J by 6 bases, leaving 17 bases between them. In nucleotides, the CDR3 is TGTGCCAGCAGCCAAGAGCCCCAGGGGTCGTTGCCCGGGGAGCTGTTTTTT. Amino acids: CASSQEPQGSLPGELFF.

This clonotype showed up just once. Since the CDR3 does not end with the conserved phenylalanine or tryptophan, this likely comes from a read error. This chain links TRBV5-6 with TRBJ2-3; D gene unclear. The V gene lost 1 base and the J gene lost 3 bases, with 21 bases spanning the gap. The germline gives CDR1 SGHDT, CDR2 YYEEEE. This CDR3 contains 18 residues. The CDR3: CASSLSYRRFGTTDTQYL. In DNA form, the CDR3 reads TGTGCCAGCAGCTTGTCCTACCGCCGGTTTGGCACGACAGATACGCAGTATTTA.

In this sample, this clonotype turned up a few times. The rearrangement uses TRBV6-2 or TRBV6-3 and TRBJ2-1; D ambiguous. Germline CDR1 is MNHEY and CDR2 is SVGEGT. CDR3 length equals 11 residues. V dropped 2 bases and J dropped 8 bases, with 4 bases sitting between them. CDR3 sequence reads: CASSYDHEQFF. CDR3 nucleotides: TGTGCCAGCAGTTACGACCATGAGCAGTTCTTC.

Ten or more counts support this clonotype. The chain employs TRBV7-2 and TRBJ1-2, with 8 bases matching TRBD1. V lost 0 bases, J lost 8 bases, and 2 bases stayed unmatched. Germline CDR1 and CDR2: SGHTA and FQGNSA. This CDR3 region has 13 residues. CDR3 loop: CASSLATGVGYTF. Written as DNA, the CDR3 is TGTGCCAGCAGCTTAGCGACAGGGGTAGGCTACACCTTC.

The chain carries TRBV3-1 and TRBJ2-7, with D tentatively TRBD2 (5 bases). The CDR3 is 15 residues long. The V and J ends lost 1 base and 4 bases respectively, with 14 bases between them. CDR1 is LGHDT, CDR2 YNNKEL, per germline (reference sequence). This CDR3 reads CASSQVGGSLYEQYF. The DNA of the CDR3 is TGTGCCAGCAGCCAAGTCGGTGGGAGTCTGTACGAGCAGTACTTC.